These T cell receptor beta chains were read from a single sample in a study of blood T cell repertoires in COVID-19. Sequenced by immunoSEQ multiplex PCR; TCRdb stores in-frame clones only, minus some. The sample lists a few hundred thousand clones, 89% occurring once. The sequenced sample was peripheral blood. The receptor source for this set is a woman aged 25-40 years with COVID-19, enrolled during active disease. Both conserved end residues are part of each CDR3. Clone size, where shown, is once, few, many, or a class for clones that have expanded.

>-|TRBV18
CASSPTESLEAFF
>-|TRBV5-8
CASSLRRGRETQYF
>-|TRBV3-1/TRBV3-2
CASSQDGRGGYNEQFF
>-|TRBV7-6
CASSLVGGNTEAFF
>-|TRBV7-2
CASSLVQRVLNTEAFF
>-|TRBV4-1
CASSPAGVWETQYF
>-|TRBV19
CASSMGHRGGSPLHF
>-|TRBV5-4
CASSFGAGSTDTQYF
>-|TRBV27
CASSLGTVTEAFF
>-|TRBV28
CASSWGLGVLENNSPLHF
>-|TRBV9
CASSVGWAVSGDTQYF
>-|TRBV11-3
CASSLGHGVLSYNEQFF
>-|TRBV28
CASSLRDRAYNEQFF
>-|TRBV10-3
CAISESEGVRYF
>-|TRBV4-3
CASSQAVSQPQHF
>few|TRBV10-3
CAIRGTSDPDTQYF
>-|TRBV12-3/TRBV12-4
CASSEGQGAPVVF
>-|TRBV12-5
CASASRGVSNNEQFF
>once|TRBV7-2
CASSPPADTQYF
>-|TRBV2
CASSEGLAGTDTQYF
>-|TRBV19
CASSVIGTTNNEQFF
>-|TRBV29-1
CSVRTGATTYNEQFF
>-|TRBV29-1
CSVPGTSSYEQFF
>few|TRBV2
CASRQPAGTEAFF